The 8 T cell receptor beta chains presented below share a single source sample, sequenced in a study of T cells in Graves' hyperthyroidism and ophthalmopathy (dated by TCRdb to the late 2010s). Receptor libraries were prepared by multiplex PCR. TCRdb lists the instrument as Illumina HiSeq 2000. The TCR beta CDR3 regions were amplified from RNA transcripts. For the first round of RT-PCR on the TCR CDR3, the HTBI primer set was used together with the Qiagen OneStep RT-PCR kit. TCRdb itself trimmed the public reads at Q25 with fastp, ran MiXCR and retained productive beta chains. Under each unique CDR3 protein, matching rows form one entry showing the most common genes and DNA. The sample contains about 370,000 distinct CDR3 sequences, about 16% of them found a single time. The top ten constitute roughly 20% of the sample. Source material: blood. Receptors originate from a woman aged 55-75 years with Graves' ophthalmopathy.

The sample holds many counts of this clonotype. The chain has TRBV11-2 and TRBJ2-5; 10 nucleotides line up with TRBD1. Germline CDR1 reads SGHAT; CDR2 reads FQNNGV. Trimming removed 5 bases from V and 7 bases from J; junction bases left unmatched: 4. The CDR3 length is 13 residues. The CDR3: CASSPTGGLTQYF. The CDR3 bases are TGTGCCAGCAGCCCGACAGGGGGCTTGACCCAGTACTTC.

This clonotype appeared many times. Here the CDR3 reads CASSPPAGSSYEQYF. The DNA of the CDR3 is TGTGCCAGCTCGCCGCCGGCGGGAAGCTCCTACGAGCAGTACTTC. The chain recombines TRBV18 with TRBJ2-7; D is perhaps TRBD2 (6 bases). Per the germline V gene, CDR1 is KGHSH and CDR2 is LQKENI. V lost 6 bases, J lost 0 bases, and 15 bases lay in between. The CDR3 contains 15 residues.

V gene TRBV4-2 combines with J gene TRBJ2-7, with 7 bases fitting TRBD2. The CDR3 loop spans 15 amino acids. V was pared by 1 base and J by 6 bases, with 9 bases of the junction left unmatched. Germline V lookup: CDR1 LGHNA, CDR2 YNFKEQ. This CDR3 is CASSQGGGVKAEQYF. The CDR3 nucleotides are TGTGCCAGCAGCCAAGGGGGGGGGGTAAAGGCCGAGCAGTACTTC.

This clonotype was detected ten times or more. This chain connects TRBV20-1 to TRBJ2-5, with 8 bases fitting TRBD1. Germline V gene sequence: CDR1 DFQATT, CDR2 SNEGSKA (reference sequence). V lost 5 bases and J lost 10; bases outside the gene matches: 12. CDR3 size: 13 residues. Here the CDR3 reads CSAPPGQGTHQYF. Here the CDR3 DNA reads TGCAGTGCTCCGCCCGGACAGGGAACTCACCAGTACTTC.

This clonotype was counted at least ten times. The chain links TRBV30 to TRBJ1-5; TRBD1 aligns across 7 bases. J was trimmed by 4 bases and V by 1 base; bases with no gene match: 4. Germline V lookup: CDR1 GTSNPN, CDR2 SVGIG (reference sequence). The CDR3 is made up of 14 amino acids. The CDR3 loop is CAWSGQGVNQPQHF. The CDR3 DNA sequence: TGTGCCTGGAGTGGTCAGGGGGTAAATCAGCCCCAGCATTTT.

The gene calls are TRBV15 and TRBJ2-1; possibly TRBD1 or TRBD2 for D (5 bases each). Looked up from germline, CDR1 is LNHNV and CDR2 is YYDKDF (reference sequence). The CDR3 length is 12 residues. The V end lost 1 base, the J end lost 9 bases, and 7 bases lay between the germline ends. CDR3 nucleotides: TGTGCCACCAGCAGAGGAGGGACTGAGCAGTTCTTC. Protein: CATSRGGTEQFF. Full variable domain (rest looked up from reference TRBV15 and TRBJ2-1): DAMVIQNPRYQVTQFGKPVTLSCSQTLNHNVMYWYQQKSSQAPKLLFHYYDKDFNNEADTPDNFQSRRPNTSFCFLDIRSPGLGDTAMYLCATSRGGTEQFFGPGTRLTVL.

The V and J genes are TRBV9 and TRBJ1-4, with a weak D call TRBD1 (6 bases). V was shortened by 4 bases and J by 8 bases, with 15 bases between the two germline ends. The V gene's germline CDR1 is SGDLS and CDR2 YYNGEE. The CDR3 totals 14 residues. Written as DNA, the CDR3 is TGTGCCAGCAGCCTTCGGACCGGGGGCGAAAAACTGTTTTTT. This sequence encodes CASSLRTGGEKLFF.

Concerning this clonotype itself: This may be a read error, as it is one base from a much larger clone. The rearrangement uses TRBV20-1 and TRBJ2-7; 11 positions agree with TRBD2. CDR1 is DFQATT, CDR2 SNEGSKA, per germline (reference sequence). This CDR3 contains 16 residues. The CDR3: CSANQNSGRASLEHYF. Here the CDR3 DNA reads TGCAGTGCCAACCAGAATAGCGGGAGGGCCTCGTTAGAGCATTACTTC.